The 2 T cell receptor beta chains presented below share a single source sample, sequenced in a study of T cell repertoires in cytomegalovirus infection. TCRdb redid the calling of the reads with MiXCR, one entry per CDR3 protein. This table has around 740,000 distinct CDR3 sequences, 35% to 45% appearing once. Material: PBMCs. All receptors come from a human donor in good health (CMV status not recorded). Some clones in this sample may be carry-over from other donors' samples.

The chain combines TRBV12-3 or TRBV12-4 with TRBJ2-7; 7 nucleotides line up with TRBD1. The CDR3 is made up of 16 amino acids. Germline trimming cut 6 bases from V and 4 bases from J; bases unmatched to any gene: 15. CDR3 region: CASSQGTALGGYEQYF. The CDR3 nucleotides read TGTGCCAGCAGCCAAGGGACAGCCCTAGGAGGTTACGAGCAGTACTTC.

This clonotype was recorded a few times. This chain joins TRBV5-1 and TRBJ2-5; D not resolved. Germline CDR1 is SGHRS and CDR2 is YFSETQ. Trimming removed 0 bases at V and 0 bases at J, with 9 bases between. The CDR3 runs to 15 residues. CDR3 sequence reads: CASSLAGRNQETQYF. CDR3 bases: TGCGCCAGCAGCTTGGCCGGCAGGAACCAAGAGACCCAGTACTTC.